The TCR beta chain under discussion was sequenced for a study of cytomegalovirus exposure and HLA in healthy donors. Germline-derived CDR1 and CDR2 are SQVTM and ANQGSEA. The length of the CDR3 is 12 residues. The J segment lost 6 bases and the V segment lost 5 bases, leaving 6 bases of the junction unmatched. Amplification used 60 Vbeta primers and 13 Jbeta primers. Clones were sequenced by immunoSEQ multiplex PCR, and TCRdb holds only the in-frame ones, with some missing. The sample lists about 150,000 clones; 60% to 70% were seen once. General observations from the study: Investigators reported more than 150 TCR beta chains as tied to cytomegalovirus.

Concerning this clone itself: What it recognizes is unknown.

The TCR originated in a woman aged 55-75 years in good health and CMV-seropositive. The V call is TRBV29-1, the J call TRBJ1-1; 7 bases are shared with TRBD1. The specimen was PBMCs. The CDR3 sequence is CSVYRGIAEAFF. CDR3 coding DNA: TGCAGCGTTTACAGGGGTATCGCTGAAGCTTTCTTT.